One T cell receptor beta chain is described in this entry. The antigen is undetermined. This sample was included in a study of T cell repertoires in cytomegalovirus infection. Study summary: CMV epitopes that were recently identified and HLA-C-restricted were used alongside well-studied HLA-B-restricted ones. The public TCR beta signatures pointed to both CMV infection and matching HLA type.

Overall study findings and caveats: The cumulative frequency of public TCR beta families distinguished individuals who carried CMV together with the relevant HLA.

TCRdb processed the reads anew with MiXCR; each CDR3 protein has one entry. This table has about half a million distinct CDR3 sequences, 30% to 40% appearing once. The CDR3 is 15 residues long. The V end lost 0 bases, the J end lost 3 bases, and 10 bases lay between the germline ends. The germline gives CDR1 SGDLS, CDR2 YYNGEE. The genes are TRBV9 and TRBJ2-1, with D unresolved. Here the sequenced sample was cultured PBMCs, taken from culture after CMV antigen stimulation. The TCR originated in a human donor in good health (CMV status not recorded). Some clones in this sample may be carry-over from other donors' samples. This chain's CDR3 is CASSVVGSGYNEQFF. CDR3 nucleotides: TGTGCCAGCAGCGTAGTGGGATCTGGCTACAATGAGCAGTTCTTC.